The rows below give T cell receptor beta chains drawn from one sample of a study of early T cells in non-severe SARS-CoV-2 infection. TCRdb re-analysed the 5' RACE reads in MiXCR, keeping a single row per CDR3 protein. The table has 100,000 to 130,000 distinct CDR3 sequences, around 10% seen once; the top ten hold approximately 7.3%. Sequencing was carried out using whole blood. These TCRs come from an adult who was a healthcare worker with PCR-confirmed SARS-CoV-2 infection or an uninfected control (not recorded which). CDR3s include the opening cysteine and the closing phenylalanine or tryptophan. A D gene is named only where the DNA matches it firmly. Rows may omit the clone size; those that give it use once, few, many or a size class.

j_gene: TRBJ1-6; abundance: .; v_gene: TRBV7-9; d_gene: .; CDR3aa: CASSLARGSSPLHF; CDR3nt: TGTGCCAGCAGCTTAGCGAGGGGGAGCTCACCCCTCCACTTT
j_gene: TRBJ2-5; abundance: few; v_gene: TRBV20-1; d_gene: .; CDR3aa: CSARTGAGTQYF; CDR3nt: TGCAGTGCTAGAACCGGGGCTGGGACCCAGTACTTC
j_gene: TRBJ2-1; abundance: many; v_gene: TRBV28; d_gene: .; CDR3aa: CASSQVSSYNEQFF; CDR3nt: TGTGCCAGCAGTCAAGTGAGCTCCTACAATGAGCAGTTCTTC
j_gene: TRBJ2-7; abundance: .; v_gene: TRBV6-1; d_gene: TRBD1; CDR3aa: CASSQRQGGYEQYF; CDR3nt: TGTGCCAGCAGCCAAAGACAGGGGGGCTACGAGCAGTACTTC
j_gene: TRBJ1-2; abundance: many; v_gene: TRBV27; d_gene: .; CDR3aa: CASSPPGLRGNYGYTF; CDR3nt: TGTGCCAGCAGTCCCCCCGGCCTGCGGGGTAACTATGGCTACACCTTC
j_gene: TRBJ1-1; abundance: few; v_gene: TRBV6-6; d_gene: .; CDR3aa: CASSLDSFWAFF; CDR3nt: TGTGCCAGCAGCCTGGACAGTTTTTGGGCTTTCTTT
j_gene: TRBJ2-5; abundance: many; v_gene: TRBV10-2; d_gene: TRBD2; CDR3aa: CASGGTSGFKETQYF; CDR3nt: TGCGCCAGCGGTGGGACTAGCGGATTTAAAGAGACCCAGTACTTC
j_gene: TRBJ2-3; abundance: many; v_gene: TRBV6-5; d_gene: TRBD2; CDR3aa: CASRPGLAGASTDTQYF; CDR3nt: TGTGCCAGCAGACCCGGACTAGCGGGTGCTAGCACAGATACGCAGTATTTT
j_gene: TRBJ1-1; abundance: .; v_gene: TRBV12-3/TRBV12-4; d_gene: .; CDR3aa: CASSPWGAGALWWIRHDTEAFF; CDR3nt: TGTGCCAGCAGTCCCTGGGGGGCAGGCGCCTTATGGTGGATCAGGCATGACACTGAAGCTTTCTTT
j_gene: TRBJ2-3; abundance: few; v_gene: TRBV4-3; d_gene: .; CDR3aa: CASSQGGALTDTQYF; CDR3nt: TGCGCCAGCAGCCAAGGAGGGGCCCTCACAGATACGCAGTATTTT
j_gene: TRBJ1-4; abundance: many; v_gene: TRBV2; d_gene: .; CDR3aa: CASSESKARGNEKLFF; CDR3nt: TGTGCCAGCAGTGAATCAAAGGCCAGGGGTAATGAAAAACTGTTTTTT
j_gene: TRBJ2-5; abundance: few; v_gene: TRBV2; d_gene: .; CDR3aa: CASSRAAGRGETQYF; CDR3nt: TGTGCCAGCAGTCGGGCCGCGGGACGCGGGGAGACCCAGTACTTC
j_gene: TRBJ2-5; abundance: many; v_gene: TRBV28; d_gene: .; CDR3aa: CASSSPAGVETQYF; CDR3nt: TGTGCCAGCAGTTCTCCCGCAGGGGTAGAGACCCAGTACTTC
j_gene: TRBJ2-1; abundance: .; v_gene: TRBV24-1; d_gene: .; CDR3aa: CATSGFSGAEYNEQFF; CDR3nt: TGTGCCACGAGCGGCTTCTCAGGGGCGGAATACAATGAGCAGTTCTTC
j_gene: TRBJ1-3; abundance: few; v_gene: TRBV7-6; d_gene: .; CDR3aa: CASRAGSGNTIYF; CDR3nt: TGTGCCAGCAGGGCTGGCTCTGGAAACACCATATATTTT
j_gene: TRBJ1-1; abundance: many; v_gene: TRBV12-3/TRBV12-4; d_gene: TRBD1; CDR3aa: CASSFGTETEAFF; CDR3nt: TGTGCCAGCAGTTTCGGGACAGAAACTGAAGCTTTCTTT
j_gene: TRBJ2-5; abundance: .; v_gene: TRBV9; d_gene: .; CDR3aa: CASSDPIFQETQYF; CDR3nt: TGTGCCAGCAGCGACCCCATCTTTCAAGAGACCCAGTACTTC
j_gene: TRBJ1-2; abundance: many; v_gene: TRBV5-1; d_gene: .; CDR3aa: CASSLEDGYTF; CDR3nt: TGCGCCAGCAGCTTGGAAGATGGCTACACCTTC
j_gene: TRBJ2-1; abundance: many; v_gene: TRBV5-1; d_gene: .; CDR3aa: CASSPDFSSYNEQFF; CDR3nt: TGCGCCAGCAGCCCAGACTTTAGCTCCTACAATGAGCAGTTCTTC
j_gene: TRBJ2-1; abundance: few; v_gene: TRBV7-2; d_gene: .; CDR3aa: CASSWNPRSYNEQFF; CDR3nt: TGTGCCAGCAGTTGGAACCCGCGCTCCTACAATGAGCAGTTCTTC
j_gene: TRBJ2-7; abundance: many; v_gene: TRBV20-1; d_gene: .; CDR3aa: CSARDMNSYEQYF; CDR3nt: TGCAGTGCTAGAGATATGAATTCCTACGAGCAGTACTTC
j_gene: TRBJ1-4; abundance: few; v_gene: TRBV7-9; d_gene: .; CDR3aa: CASSAVGTQKILFF; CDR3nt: TGTGCCAGCAGTGCCGTTGGGACACAGAAAATACTGTTTTTT
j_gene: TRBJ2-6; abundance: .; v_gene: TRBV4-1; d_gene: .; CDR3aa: CASSQEPQISGANVLTF; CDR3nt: TGCGCCAGCAGCCAAGAGCCGCAGATCTCTGGGGCCAACGTCCTGACTTTC
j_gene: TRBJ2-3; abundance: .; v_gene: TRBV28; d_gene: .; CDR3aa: CASGLQGTQYF; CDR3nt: TGTGCCAGCGGGTTGCAGGGGACGCAGTATTTT
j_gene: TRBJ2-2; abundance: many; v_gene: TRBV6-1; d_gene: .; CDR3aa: CASSETGFGELFF; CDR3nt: TGTGCCAGCAGTGAAACAGGGTTCGGGGAGCTGTTTTTT
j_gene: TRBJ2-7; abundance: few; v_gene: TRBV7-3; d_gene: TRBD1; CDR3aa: CASSERAGTGYEQYF; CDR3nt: TGTGCCAGCAGCGAGAGGGCCGGGACAGGCTACGAGCAGTACTTC
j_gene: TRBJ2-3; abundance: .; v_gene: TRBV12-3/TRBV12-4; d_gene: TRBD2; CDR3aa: CASSPTGASGRTQYF; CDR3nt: TGTGCCAGCAGCCCCACCGGGGCTAGCGGCCGTACGCAGTATTTT